What follows describes a single T cell receptor beta chain. Its specificity is unknown. Germline CDR1 reads MNHNS; CDR2 reads SASEGT. The V end lost 1 base, the J end lost 0 bases, and 7 bases lay between the germline ends. CDR3 length: 14 amino acids. This entry comes from a study of T cell responses to AZD1222 COVID-19 vaccine. Across the whole study: Second-dose timings of about 4 or about 12 weeks were pooled.

Assay used: immunoSEQ multiplex PCR; TCRdb lists only in-frame clones, some missing. Of under 140,000 clones listed, 87% are singletons. Whole-study results and caveats: In a largely white British group with more females than males, clonal diversity was possibly underestimated. Reportedly, nearly half the spike-specific TCRs target unmutated variant regions. Repertoires were sampled only after the peak T cell response.

The material sequenced was peripheral blood, taken on day 0 of AZD1222 vaccination. The genes are TRBV6-1 and TRBJ2-7, with D unresolved. The receptor comes from an adult in good health. CDR3 nucleotide sequence: TGTGCCAGCAGTGAAGGATGGAGCTCCTACGAGCAGTACTTC. Translated, it gives CASSEGWSSYEQYF.